The entry that follows covers one TCR beta chain sequence. What it binds is not known. This specimen comes from a study of shared clonotypes between healthy human individuals. The V and J ends lost 0 bases and 3 bases, in that order; junction bases with no gene match: 9. Germline V CDR1 and CDR2: SGHNT, YYREEE (reference sequence). CDR3 length: 17 residues. The method was immunoSEQ multiplex PCR; TCRdb's version includes in-frame clones alone and lacks a portion of them. Of over 1.5 million clones listed, around 98% were seen once; the top ten hold roughly 0.42%. Whole-study results and caveats: Estimated richness was generally greater in naive than memory subsets.

The chain recombines TRBV5-4 with TRBJ2-3, with 8 bases aligning to TRBD2. The receptor's source is a man younger than 45 in good health. The sequencing input was naive CD4+ T cells sorted from blood. Documented subset: CD45RA+ positively selected. The CDR3 here is CASSLGGASGLTDTQYF. As DNA, the CDR3 is TGTGCCAGCAGCTTGGGCGGGGCTAGCGGGCTTACAGATACGCAGTATTTT.